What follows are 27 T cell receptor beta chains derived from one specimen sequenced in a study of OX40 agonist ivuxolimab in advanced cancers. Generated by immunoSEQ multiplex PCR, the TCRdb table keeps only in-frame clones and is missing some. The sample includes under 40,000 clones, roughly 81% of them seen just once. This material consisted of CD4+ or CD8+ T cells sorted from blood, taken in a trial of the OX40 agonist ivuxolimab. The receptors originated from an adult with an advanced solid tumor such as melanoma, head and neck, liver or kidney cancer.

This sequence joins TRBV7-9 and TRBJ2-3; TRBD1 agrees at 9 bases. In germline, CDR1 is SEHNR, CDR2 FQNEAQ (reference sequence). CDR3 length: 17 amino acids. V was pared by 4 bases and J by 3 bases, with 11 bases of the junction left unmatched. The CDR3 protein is CASSSRQGVLYTDTQYF. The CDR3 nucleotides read TGTGCCAGCAGCTCCCGACAGGGGGTTTTATATACAGATACGCAGTATTTT.

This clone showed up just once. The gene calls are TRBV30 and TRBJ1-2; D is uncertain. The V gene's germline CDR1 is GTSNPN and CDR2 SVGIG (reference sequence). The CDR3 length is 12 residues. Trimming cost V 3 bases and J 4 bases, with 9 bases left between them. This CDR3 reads CAWSAIFYGYTF. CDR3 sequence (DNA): TGTGCCTGGAGCGCCATCTTCTATGGCTACACCTTC.

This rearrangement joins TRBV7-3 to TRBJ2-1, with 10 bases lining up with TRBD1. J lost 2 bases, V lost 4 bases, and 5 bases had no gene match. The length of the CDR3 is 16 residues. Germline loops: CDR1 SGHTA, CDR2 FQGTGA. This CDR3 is CASSSMGQGTYNEQFF. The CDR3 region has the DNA TGTGCCAGCAGCTCCATGGGACAGGGGACCTACAATGAGCAGTTCTTC.

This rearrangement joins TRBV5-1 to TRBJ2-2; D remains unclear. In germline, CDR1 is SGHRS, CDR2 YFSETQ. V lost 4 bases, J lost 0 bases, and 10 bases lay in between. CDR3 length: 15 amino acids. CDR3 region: CASSRQRPNTGELFF. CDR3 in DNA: TGCGCCAGCAGCAGGCAGCGACCGAACACCGGGGAGCTGTTTTTT.

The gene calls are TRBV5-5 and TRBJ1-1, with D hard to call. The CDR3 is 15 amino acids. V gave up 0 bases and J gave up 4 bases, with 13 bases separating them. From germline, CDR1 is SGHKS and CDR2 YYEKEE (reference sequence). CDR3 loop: CASSLVGRASTEAFF. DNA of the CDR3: TGTGCCAGCAGCTTGGTGGGTAGAGCCAGCACTGAAGCTTTCTTT. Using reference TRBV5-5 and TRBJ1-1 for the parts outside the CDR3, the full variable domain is DAGVTQSPTHLIKTRGQQVTLRCSPISGHKSVSWYQQVLGQGPQFIFQYYEKEERGRGNFPDRFSARQFPNYSSELNVNALLLGDSALYLCASSLVGRASTEAFFGQGTRLTVV.

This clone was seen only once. The CDR3 bases are TGTGCCAGTATCCAGCGGGGGAGCTCTGGGGCCAACGTCCTGACTTTC. This translates into CASIQRGSSGANVLTF. This chain links TRBV19 with TRBJ2-6; 8 positions agree with TRBD2. The V and J ends lost 7 bases and 0 bases, in that order; junction bases with no gene match: 5. The CDR3 contains 16 residues. Germline V gives CDR1 LNHDA, CDR2 SQIVND (reference sequence). Looking up the rest from reference TRBV19 and TRBJ2-6 gives the full variable domain: DGGITQSPKYLFRKEGQNVTLSCEQNLNHDAMYWYRQDPGQGLRLIYYSQIVNDFQKGDIAEGYSVSREKKESFPLTVTSAQKNPTAFYLCASIQRGSSGANVLTFGAGSRLTVL.

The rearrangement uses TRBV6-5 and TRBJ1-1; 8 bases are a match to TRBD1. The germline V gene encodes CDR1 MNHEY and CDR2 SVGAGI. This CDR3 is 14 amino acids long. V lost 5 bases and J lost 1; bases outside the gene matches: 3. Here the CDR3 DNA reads TGTGCCAGCAGTAGTGACAGGGGGAACACTGAAGCTTTCTTT. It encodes CASSSDRGNTEAFF.

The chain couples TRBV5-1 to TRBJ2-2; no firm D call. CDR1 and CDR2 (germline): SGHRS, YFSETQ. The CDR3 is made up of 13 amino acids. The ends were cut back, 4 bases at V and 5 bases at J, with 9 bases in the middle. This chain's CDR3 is CASSRVRTGELFF. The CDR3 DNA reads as TGCGCCAGCAGCAGGGTTCGGACCGGGGAGCTGTTTTTT.

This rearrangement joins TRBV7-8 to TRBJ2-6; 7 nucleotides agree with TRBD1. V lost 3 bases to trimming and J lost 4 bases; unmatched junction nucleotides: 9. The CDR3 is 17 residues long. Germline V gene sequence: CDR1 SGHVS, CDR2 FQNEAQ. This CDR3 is CASSLQTTGAGANVLTF. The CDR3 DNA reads TGTGCCAGCAGCTTGCAAACCACAGGGGCCGGGGCCAACGTCCTGACTTTC.

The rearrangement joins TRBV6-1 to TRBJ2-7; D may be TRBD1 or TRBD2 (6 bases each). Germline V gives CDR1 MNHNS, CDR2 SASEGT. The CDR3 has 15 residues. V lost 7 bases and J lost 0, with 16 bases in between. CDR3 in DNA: TGTGCCAGCATTTCAGGGGACTTGACCTCCTACGAGCAGTACTTC. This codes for CASISGDLTSYEQYF.

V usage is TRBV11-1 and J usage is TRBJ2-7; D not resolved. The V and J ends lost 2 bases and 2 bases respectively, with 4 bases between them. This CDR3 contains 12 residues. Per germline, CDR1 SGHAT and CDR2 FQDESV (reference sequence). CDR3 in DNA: TGTGCCAGCAGCTTAAGCCCCTACGAGCAGTACTTC. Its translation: CASSLSPYEQYF.

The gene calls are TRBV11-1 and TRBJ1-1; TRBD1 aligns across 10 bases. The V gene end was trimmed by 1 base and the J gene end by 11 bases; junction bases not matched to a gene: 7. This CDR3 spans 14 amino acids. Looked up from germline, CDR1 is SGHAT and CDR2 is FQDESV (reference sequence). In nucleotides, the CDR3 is TGTGCCAGCAGCTTAGGACAGGGGGCGCGAGTCGCTTTCTTT. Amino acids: CASSLGQGARVAFF.

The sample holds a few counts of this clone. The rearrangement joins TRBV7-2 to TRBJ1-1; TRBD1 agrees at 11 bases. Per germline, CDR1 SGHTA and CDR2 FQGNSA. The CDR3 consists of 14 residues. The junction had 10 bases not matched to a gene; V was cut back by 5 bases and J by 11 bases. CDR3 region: CASSPAPGQGGAFF. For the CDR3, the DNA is TGTGCCAGCAGCCCCGCACCGGGACAGGGGGGGGCTTTCTTT. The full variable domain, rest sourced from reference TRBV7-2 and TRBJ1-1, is GAGVSQSPSNKVTEKGKDVELRCDPISGHTALYWYRQSLGQGLEFLIYFQGNSAPDKSGLPSDRFSAERTGGSVSTLTIQRTQQEDSAVYLCASSPAPGQGGAFFGQGTRLTVV.

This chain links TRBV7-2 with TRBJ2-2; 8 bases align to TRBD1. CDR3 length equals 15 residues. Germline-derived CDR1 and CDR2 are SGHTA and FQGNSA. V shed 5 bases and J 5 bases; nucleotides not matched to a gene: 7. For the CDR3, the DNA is TGTGCCAGCAGCCCAGACAGGGGTGGGACCGGGGAGCTGTTTTTT. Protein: CASSPDRGGTGELFF.

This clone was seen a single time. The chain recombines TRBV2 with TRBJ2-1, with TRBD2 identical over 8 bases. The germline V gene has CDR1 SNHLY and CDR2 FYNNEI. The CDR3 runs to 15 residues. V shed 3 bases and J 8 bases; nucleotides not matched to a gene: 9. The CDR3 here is CASSEERGGWDEQFF. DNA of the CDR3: TGTGCCAGCAGTGAGGAACGGGGGGGCTGGGATGAGCAGTTCTTC.

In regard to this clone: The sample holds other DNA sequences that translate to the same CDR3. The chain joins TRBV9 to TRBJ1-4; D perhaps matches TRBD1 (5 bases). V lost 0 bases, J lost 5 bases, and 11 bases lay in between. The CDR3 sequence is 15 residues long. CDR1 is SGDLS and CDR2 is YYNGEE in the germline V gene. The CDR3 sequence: CASSVDRQLNEKLFF. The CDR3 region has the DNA TGTGCCAGCAGCGTAGACAGGCAACTAAATGAAAAACTGTTTTTT.

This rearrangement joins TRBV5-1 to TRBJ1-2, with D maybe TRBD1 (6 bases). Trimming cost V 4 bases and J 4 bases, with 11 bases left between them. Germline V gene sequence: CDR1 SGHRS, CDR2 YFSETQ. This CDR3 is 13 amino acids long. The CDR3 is CASSKVQGYGYTF. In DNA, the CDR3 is TGCGCCAGCAGCAAAGTACAGGGCTATGGCTACACCTTC.

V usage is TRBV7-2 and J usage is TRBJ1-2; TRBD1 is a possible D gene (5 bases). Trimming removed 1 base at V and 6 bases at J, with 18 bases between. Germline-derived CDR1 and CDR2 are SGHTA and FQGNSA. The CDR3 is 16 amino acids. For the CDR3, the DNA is TGTGCCAGCAGCTTAGGCGGGACGGAGGGCAGTCATGGCTACACCTTC. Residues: CASSLGGTEGSHGYTF.

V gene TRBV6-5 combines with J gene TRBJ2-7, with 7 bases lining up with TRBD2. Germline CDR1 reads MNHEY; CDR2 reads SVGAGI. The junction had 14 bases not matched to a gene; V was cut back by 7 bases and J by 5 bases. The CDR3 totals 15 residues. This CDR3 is CASTKRRAGAHEQYF. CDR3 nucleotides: TGTGCCAGCACTAAAAGGCGCGCGGGAGCCCACGAGCAGTACTTC.

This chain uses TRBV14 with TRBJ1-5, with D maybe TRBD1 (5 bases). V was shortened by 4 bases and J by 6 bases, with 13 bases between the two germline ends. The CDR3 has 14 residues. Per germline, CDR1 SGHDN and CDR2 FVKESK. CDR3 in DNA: TGTGCCAGCAGCCTTCAGGGCCCACCTCAGCCCCAGCATTTT. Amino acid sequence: CASSLQGPPQPQHF.

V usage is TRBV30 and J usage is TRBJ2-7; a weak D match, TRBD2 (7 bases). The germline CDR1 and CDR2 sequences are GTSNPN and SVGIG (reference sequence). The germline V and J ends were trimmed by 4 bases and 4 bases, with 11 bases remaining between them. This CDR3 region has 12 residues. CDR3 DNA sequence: TGTGCCTGGACAGGGAGGGGGTACGAGCAGTACTTC. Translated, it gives CAWTGRGYEQYF.

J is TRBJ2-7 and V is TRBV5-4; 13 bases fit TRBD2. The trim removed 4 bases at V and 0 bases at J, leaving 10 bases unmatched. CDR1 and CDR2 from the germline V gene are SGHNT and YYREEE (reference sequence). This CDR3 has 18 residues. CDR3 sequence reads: CASSGKTSGRHLSYEQYF. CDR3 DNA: TGTGCCAGCAGCGGGAAGACTAGCGGGAGGCACCTCTCCTACGAGCAGTACTTC.

The CDR3 region is CASSPRGAGADTQYF. The DNA of the CDR3 is TGTGCCAGCAGCCCCCGGGGTGCGGGGGCAGATACGCAGTATTTT. The J gene is TRBJ2-3, the V gene TRBV11-3, with TRBD2 matching 7 bases. CDR3 length equals 15 residues. Losses at the gene ends were 5 bases for V and 4 bases for J; bases not matched to a gene: 9. Germline assignment: CDR1 SGHNT and CDR2 YENEEA.

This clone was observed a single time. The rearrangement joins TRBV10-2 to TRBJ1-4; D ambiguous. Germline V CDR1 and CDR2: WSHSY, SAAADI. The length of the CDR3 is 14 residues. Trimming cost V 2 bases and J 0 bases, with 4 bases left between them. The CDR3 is CASSETSTNEKLFF. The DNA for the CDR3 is TGCGCCAGCAGTGAGACGTCAACTAATGAAAAACTGTTTTTT.

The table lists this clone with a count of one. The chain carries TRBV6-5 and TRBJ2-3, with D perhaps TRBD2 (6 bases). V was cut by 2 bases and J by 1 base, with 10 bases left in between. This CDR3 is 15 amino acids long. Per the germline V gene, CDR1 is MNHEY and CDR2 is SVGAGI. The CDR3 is CASSYLASGTDTQYF. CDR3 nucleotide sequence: TGTGCCAGCAGTTACCTGGCTAGCGGCACAGATACGCAGTATTTT.

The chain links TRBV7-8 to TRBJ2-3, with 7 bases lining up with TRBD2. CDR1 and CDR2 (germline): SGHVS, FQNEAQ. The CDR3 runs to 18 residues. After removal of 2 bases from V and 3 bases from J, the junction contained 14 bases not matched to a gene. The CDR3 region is CASSLKVWDYNQTDTQYF. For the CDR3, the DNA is TGTGCCAGCAGCTTAAAGGTTTGGGACTACAATCAGACAGATACGCAGTATTTT.

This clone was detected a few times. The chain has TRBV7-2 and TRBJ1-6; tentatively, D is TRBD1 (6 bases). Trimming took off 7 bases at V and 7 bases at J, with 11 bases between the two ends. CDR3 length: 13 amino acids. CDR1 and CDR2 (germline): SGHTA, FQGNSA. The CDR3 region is CASTRTENSPLHF. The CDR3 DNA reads TGTGCCAGCACCCGGACAGAAAATTCACCCCTCCACTTT.